This TCR beta chain was retrieved from a study of brain T cells in children with intractable seizures. Whole-study results and caveats: HCMV serostatus was not known, and viral specificity came from CDR3 similarity only. Pre-surgery blood may have been undersampled, hiding some clones.

This CDR3 is 12 amino acids long. The V end was cut by 3 bases, the J end by 8 bases, with 10 bases between. Time point in this sample: blood from clinic visit 5 months post-surgery; TSC patient then seizure free. Surgery cases with the highest brain T cell transcript signatures were chosen for sequencing. Patients received at least one anti-epileptic drug before surgery. Clones were read by immunoSEQ multiplex PCR, and TCRdb kept only the in-frame ones, dropping some. The sample yields around 340,000 clones, nearly 95% seen once. Concerning this clone: What it binds is not known.

This clonotype was sampled from a boy younger than two with tuberous sclerosis and intractable seizures. The chain joins TRBV12-3 or TRBV12-4 to TRBJ1-1; weak D call: TRBD1 (5 bases). The starting material was peripheral blood, obtained approximately 5 months after surgery. CDR3 nucleotide sequence: TGTGCCAGCAGTTTTAGGGGCAGGGAAGCTTTCTTT. This sequence encodes CASSFRGREAFF.